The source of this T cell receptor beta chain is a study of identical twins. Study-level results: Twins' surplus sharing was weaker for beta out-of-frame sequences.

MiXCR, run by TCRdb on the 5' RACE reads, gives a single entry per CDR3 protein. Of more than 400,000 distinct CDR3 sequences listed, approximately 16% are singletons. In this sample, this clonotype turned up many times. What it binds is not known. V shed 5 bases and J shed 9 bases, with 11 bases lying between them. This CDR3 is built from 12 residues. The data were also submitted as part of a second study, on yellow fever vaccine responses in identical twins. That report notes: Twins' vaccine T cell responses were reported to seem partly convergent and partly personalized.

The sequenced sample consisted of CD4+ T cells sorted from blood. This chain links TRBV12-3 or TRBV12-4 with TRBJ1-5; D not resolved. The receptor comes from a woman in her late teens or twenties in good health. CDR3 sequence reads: CASSTHERPQHF. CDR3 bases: TGTGCCAGCAGTACCCATGAGAGGCCCCAGCATTTT.